This T cell receptor (beta chain) derives from a study of blood T cell repertoires in COVID-19. Study background: Nucleic acid was either cDNA or gDNA, and it came from T cells, B-cell-depleted T cells, or PBMCs.

In the authors' workflow: Estimated nucleated cell counts came from reference gene primer amplification. Assay used: immunoSEQ multiplex PCR; TCRdb lists only in-frame clones, some missing. That table gives V, J and clone size, and the DNA gave D and trimming. The sample has 99,000 or so clones; about nine tenths are singletons. V gave up 1 base and J gave up 4 bases, with 10 bases separating them. Germline values: CDR1 KGHDR, CDR2 SFDVKD. This CDR3 has 15 residues. The receptor was derived from a man aged 45-65 years with acute or convalescent COVID-19. The material sequenced was peripheral blood. The chain couples TRBV24-1 to TRBJ1-5, with D tentatively TRBD1 (6 bases). The CDR3 here is CATSDLGQNNQPQHF. The CDR3 coding sequence is TGTGCCACCAGTGATTTAGGACAGAATAATCAGCCCCAGCATTTT.